The 2 T cell receptor beta chains below all came from one sample that was sequenced in a study of blood T cells in healthy people across ages. A J-beta primer mix and a sample-barcoded 5' primer were used in a second PCR of about 6 to 12 cycles. One entry per CDR3 protein, called by TCRdb with MiXCR from the 5' RACE reads. The sample yields 1.5 million to 1.8 million distinct CDR3 sequences, approximately 39% seen once. Material for sequencing was blood. The receptors come from a young woman in good health.

V usage is TRBV4-2 and J usage is TRBJ2-7; D might be TRBD1 (6 bases). This CDR3 has 15 residues. The germline V gene encodes CDR1 LGHNA and CDR2 YNFKEQ. Trimming pared 0 bases from V and 2 bases from J, leaving 11 bases between. CDR3 loop: CASSQDTRTAYEQYF. The CDR3 DNA reads as TGTGCCAGCAGCCAAGATACTAGGACAGCCTACGAGCAGTACTTC.

CDR3 nucleotides: TGTGCCAGCAGCTTCGAGGCGGGATGGAGCTCCTACGAGCAGTACTTC. Protein: CASSFEAGWSSYEQYF. The chain links TRBV5-6 to TRBJ2-7; D is possibly TRBD2 (6 bases). CDR1 SGHDT and CDR2 YYEEEE come from the germline V gene. With 2 bases removed from V and 0 bases from J, the gap between germline ends came to 15 bases. CDR3 size: 16 residues.